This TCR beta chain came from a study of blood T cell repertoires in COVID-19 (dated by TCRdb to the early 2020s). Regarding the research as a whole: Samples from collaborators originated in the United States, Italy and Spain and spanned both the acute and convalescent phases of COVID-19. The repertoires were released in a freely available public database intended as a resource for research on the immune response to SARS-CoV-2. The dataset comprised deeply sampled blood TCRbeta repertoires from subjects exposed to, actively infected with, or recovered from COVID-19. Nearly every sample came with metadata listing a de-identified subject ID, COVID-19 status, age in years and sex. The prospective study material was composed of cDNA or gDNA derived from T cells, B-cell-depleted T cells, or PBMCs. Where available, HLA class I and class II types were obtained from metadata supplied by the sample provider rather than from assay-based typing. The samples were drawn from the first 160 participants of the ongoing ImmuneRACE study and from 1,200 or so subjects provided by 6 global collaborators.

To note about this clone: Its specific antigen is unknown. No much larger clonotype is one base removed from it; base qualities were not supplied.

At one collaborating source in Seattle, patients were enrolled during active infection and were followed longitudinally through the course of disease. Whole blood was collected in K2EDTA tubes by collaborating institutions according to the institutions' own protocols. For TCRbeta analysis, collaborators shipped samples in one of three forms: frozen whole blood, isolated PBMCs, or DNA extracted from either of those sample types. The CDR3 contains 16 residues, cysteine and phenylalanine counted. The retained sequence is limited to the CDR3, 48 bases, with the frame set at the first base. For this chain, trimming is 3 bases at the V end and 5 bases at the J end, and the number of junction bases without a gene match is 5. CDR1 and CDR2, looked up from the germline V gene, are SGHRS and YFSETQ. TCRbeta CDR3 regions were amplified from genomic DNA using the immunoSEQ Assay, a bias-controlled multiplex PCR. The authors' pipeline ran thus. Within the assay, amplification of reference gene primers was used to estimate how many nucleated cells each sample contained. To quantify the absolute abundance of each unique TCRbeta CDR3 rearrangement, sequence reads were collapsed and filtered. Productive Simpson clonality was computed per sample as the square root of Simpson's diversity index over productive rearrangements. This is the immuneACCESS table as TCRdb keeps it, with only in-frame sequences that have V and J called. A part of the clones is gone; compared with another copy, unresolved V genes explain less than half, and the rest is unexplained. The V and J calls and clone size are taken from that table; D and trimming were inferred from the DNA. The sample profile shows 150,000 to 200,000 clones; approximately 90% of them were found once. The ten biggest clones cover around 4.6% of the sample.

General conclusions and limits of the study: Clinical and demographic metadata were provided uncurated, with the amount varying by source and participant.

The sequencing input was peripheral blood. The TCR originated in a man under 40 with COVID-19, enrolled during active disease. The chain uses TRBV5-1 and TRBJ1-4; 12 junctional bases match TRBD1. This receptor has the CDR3 CASSSGTGGGNEKLFF. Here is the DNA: TGCGCCAGCAGCTCCGGGACAGGGGGCGGAAATGAAAAACTGTTTTTT.